The clone carrying this TCR beta chain was seen ten or more times. What it recognizes is unknown. The sample is drawn from a study of early T cells in non-severe SARS-CoV-2 infection. The study, taken as a whole, reports: Matches to VDJdb favored anti-spike CD8 responses and missed private and CD4 specificities.

Germline CDR1 reads MGHRA; CDR2 reads YSYEKL. V was pared by 0 bases and J by 3 bases, with 8 bases between. This CDR3 has 15 amino acids. TCRdb reprocessed the 5' RACE reads via MiXCR and lists one record per CDR3 protein. In the table there are tens of thousands of distinct CDR3 sequences, 10% of which are singletons. V usage is TRBV4-1 and J usage is TRBJ2-2; the D gene is possibly TRBD2 (5 bases). The clonotype originates from an adult who was a healthcare worker with PCR-confirmed SARS-CoV-2 infection or an uninfected control (not recorded which). The sequenced sample was whole blood, obtained at baseline. For the CDR3, the DNA is TGCGCCAGCAGCCAAGAAGGGCGGGACACCGGGGAGCTGTTTTTT. It translates to CASSQEGRDTGELFF.